Below are 29 T cell receptor beta chains sequenced from a single sample in a study of Tregs in tolerant kidney transplant recipients. The method was immunoSEQ multiplex PCR; TCRdb's version includes in-frame clones alone and lacks a portion of them. The sample records tens of thousands of clones, roughly nine tenths being singletons. The sequencing input was CD8+ T cells from blood. The receptors derive from a human donor in good health.

As DNA, the CDR3 is TGTGCCAGCAGTGAATCCGCGTGGAGCGGCACAGATACGCAGTATTTT. It codes for CASSESAWSGTDTQYF. The V gene is TRBV25-1, the J gene TRBJ2-3, with D unresolved. Germline V gene data show CDR1 as MGHDK and CDR2 as SYGVNS. This CDR3 region has 16 residues. V was clipped by 1 base and J by 1 base, with 12 bases between them.

The chain combines TRBV18 with TRBJ1-4; the D gene is possibly TRBD1 (6 bases). V shed 8 bases and J shed 1 base, with 17 bases lying between them. Looked up from germline, CDR1 is KGHSH and CDR2 is LQKENI. The CDR3 has 16 residues. The CDR3 spells CASTLDWGQTNEKLFF. The CDR3 DNA is TGTGCCAGCACTTTGGACTGGGGGCAAACTAATGAAAAACTGTTTTTT.

This chain uses TRBV11-2 with TRBJ2-3, with TRBD2 identical over 11 bases. The germline CDR1 and CDR2 sequences are SGHAT and FQNNGV. Trimming cost V 5 bases and J 6 bases; bases outside gene matches: 7. The CDR3 consists of 15 residues. CDR3 amino acids: CASSPSGGSRDTQYF. CDR3 DNA: TGTGCCAGCAGCCCTAGCGGGGGGAGTAGGGATACGCAGTATTTT.

The sample holds one count of this clone. The genes are TRBV10-3 and TRBJ2-5, with D possibly called TRBD1 or TRBD2 (5 bases each). The germline V gene has CDR1 ENHRY and CDR2 SYGVKD. The CDR3 runs 15 residues. The germline V and J ends were trimmed by 3 bases and 4 bases, with 15 bases remaining between them. CDR3 sequence (DNA): TGTGCCATCAGTGATGGGTCTGGGGCGGGAGAGACCCAGTACTTC. It encodes CAISDGSGAGETQYF.

The chain is built from TRBV27 and TRBJ2-7; 10 positions agree with TRBD2. The CDR3 is 14 residues long. With 6 bases clipped from V and 5 bases from J, the junction kept 7 bases outside the gene matches. The germline V gene has CDR1 MNHEY and CDR2 SMNVEV (reference sequence). CDR3 sequence reads: CASSLAGEPHEQYF. DNA of the CDR3: TGTGCCAGCAGCCTAGCGGGAGAGCCCCACGAGCAGTACTTC.

This clone has just a few counts. The chain links TRBV7-2 to TRBJ1-1; D call uncertain. V shed 1 base and J shed 0 bases, with 6 bases lying between them. The CDR3 has 14 amino acids. Germline CDR1 is SGHTA and CDR2 is FQGNSA. The CDR3 sequence: CASSLVVMNTEAFF. Written as DNA, the CDR3 is TGTGCCAGCAGCTTAGTGGTCATGAACACTGAAGCTTTCTTT.

The V call is TRBV4-2, the J call TRBJ2-2; D remains ambiguous. V lost 0 bases, J lost 3 bases, and 5 bases lay in between. The V gene's germline CDR1 is LGHNA and CDR2 YNFKEQ. The CDR3 sequence is 14 residues long. The CDR3 region has the DNA TGTGCCAGCAGCCAAGATAGAGACACCGGGGAGCTGTTTTTT. Encoded protein: CASSQDRDTGELFF.

This chain joins TRBV2 and TRBJ1-2; 9 bases match TRBD1. Germline CDR1 reads SNHLY; CDR2 reads FYNNEI. The CDR3 runs to 14 residues. V gave up 6 bases and J gave up 3 bases; unmatched junction bases: 5. In DNA form, the CDR3 reads TGTGCCAGCAGGACCGGGACAGGGCACTATGGCTACACCTTC. This gives the protein CASRTGTGHYGYTF.

V is TRBV11-2 and J is TRBJ2-4; D unresolved. Trimming removed 1 base at V and 10 bases at J, with 5 bases between. CDR3 length: 11 residues. Looked up from germline, CDR1 is SGHAT and CDR2 is FQNNGV. CDR3 DNA: TGTGCCAGCAGCTTAGTGGATATTCAGTACTTC. Its translation is CASSLVDIQYF. The full variable domain, completed using reference TRBV11-2 and TRBJ2-4, is EAGVAQSPRYKIIEKRQSVAFWCNPISGHATLYWYQQILGQGPKLLIQFQNNGVVDDSQLPKDRFSAERLKGVDSTLKIQPAKLEDSAVYLCASSLVDIQYFGAGTRLSVL.

This clone was observed many times. The V gene is TRBV7-9, the J gene TRBJ1-4; D uncertain. This CDR3 has 12 amino acids. V gave up 6 bases and J gave up 7 bases, with 9 bases separating them. CDR1 and CDR2 (germline): SEHNR, FQNEAQ (reference sequence). CDR3 bases: TGTGCCAGCAGTGTATTAGGTGAAAAACTGTTTTTT. This sequence encodes CASSVLGEKLFF.

The chain joins TRBV5-4 to TRBJ2-5; TRBD2 is a possible D gene (5 bases). With 1 base removed from V and 0 bases from J, the gap between germline ends came to 10 bases. The germline V gene encodes CDR1 SGHNT and CDR2 YYREEE (reference sequence). This CDR3 has 15 amino acids. CDR3 DNA: TGTGCCAGCAGCTTGCGTAGCGAGAACCAAGAGACCCAGTACTTC. It encodes CASSLRSENQETQYF.

CDR3 DNA: TGTGCCTGGAGAGAGGGCCACTACAATGAGCAGTTCTTC. Its translation: CAWREGHYNEQFF. V is TRBV30 and J is TRBJ2-1; TRBD2 might be the D (5 bases). This CDR3 region has 13 residues. Germline-derived CDR1 and CDR2 are GTSNPN and SVGIG (reference sequence). Trimming pared 3 bases from V and 3 bases from J, leaving 9 bases between.

The V gene is TRBV29-1, the J gene TRBJ2-7; 9 bases align to TRBD1. Trimming removed 7 bases from V and 2 bases from J; junction bases left unmatched: 9. Germline CDR1 and CDR2: SQVTM and ANQGSEA. This CDR3 contains 14 residues. CDR3 coding DNA: TGCAGCGCCCTGGGACAGGGTTGGACCTACGAGCAGTACTTC. Its translation: CSALGQGWTYEQYF.

The table lists this clone with a count of one. J is TRBJ2-1 and V is TRBV7-9; D remains ambiguous. CDR1 and CDR2 (germline): SEHNR, FQNEAQ (reference sequence). The CDR3 is 12 residues long. V shed 2 bases and J shed 10 bases, with 9 bases lying between them. As DNA, the CDR3 is TGTGCCAGCAGCTTACTGAGGAAGGAGCAGTTCTTC. Translation: CASSLLRKEQFF.

This chain links TRBV15 with TRBJ1-5, with no clear D. The CDR3 extends over 14 amino acids. V was shortened by 4 bases and J by 4 bases, with 11 bases between the two germline ends. Per the germline V gene, CDR1 is LNHNV and CDR2 is YYDKDF (reference sequence). The CDR3, as DNA: TGTGCCACCAGCAATTGGGGTATGAATCAGCCCCAGCATTTT. Protein: CATSNWGMNQPQHF. The entire variable domain, with the rest obtained from reference TRBV15 and TRBJ1-5, is as follows: DAMVIQNPRYQVTQFGKPVTLSCSQTLNHNVMYWYQQKSSQAPKLLFHYYDKDFNNEADTPDNFQSRRPNTSFCFLDIRSPGLGDTAMYLCATSNWGMNQPQHFGDGTRLSIL.

This sequence joins TRBV27 and TRBJ1-1; unclear D gene. The CDR3 sequence is 13 residues long. Germline CDR1 reads MNHEY; CDR2 reads SMNVEV (reference sequence). Trimming cost V 4 bases and J 4 bases, with 10 bases left between them. CDR3 loop: CASSWGGGTEAFF. CDR3 nucleotides: TGTGCCAGCAGTTGGGGAGGCGGCACTGAAGCTTTCTTT.

The chain recombines TRBV2 with TRBJ2-7; perhaps TRBD1 as D (6 bases). V dropped 6 bases and J dropped 0 bases, with 12 bases sitting between them. Per the germline V gene, CDR1 is SNHLY and CDR2 is FYNNEI. There are 14 residues in the CDR3. The CDR3 loop reads CASRGQGNSYEQYF. The CDR3 DNA follows: TGTGCCAGCAGGGGGCAGGGGAACTCCTACGAGCAGTACTTC.

The chain joins TRBV11-3 to TRBJ2-7; TRBD2 matches 7 bases. CDR1 SGHNT and CDR2 YENEEA come from the germline V gene. The ends lost 2 bases at V and 2 bases at J; junction bases unmatched: 3. The CDR3 is 14 residues long. DNA of the CDR3: TGTGCCAGCAGCTTACAAGCGGGGCCCTACGAGCAGTACTTC. It is translated as CASSLQAGPYEQYF. The full variable domain, completed using reference TRBV11-3 and TRBJ2-7, is EAGVVQSPRYKIIEKKQPVAFWCNPISGHNTLYWYLQNLGQGPELLIRYENEEAVDDSQLPKDRFSAERLKGVDSTLKIQPAELGDSAVYLCASSLQAGPYEQYFGPGTRLTVT.

The rearrangement uses TRBV29-1 and TRBJ2-7, with 9 positions matching TRBD1. The V gene's germline CDR1 is SQVTM and CDR2 ANQGSEA. The CDR3 extends over 13 amino acids. V gave up 4 bases and J gave up 3 bases; unmatched junction bases: 4. CDR3 nucleotides: TGCAGCGTTGCAGGGACAGGGCTCTACGAGCAGTACTTC. Protein: CSVAGTGLYEQYF.

J is TRBJ2-7 and V is TRBV19; 7 positions agree with TRBD2. CDR1 is LNHDA and CDR2 is SQIVND in the germline V gene (reference sequence). The ends lost 3 bases at V and 2 bases at J; junction bases unmatched: 7. This CDR3 spans 15 amino acids. In DNA form, the CDR3 reads TGTGCCAGTAGTATCTACGGCGGGGGTGCCTACGAGCAGTACTTC. Protein product: CASSIYGGGAYEQYF.

The chain uses TRBV5-8 and TRBJ1-6; no firm D call. Trimming took 0 bases from V and 7 from J, leaving 8 bases between them. From germline, CDR1 is SGHTS and CDR2 YDEGEE. CDR3 length equals 14 residues. The CDR3 is CASSLALLNSPLHF. The CDR3 nucleotides read TGTGCCAGCAGCTTGGCCCTCCTCAATTCACCCCTCCACTTT.

The chain carries TRBV5-1 and TRBJ1-2; no definite D call. Germline loops: CDR1 SGHRS, CDR2 YFSETQ. The CDR3 runs to 15 residues. V lost 0 bases and J 8 bases, leaving 17 bases between the germline ends. The CDR3 nucleotides read TGCGCCAGCAGCTTGGCCCCGGAAGGGCTTCTCGGCTACACCTTC. It specifies CASSLAPEGLLGYTF. The full variable domain, its missing parts supplied by reference TRBV5-1 and TRBJ1-2, is KAGVTQTPRYLIKTRGQQVTLSCSPISGHRSVSWYQQTPGQGLQFLFEYFSETQRNKGNFPGRFSGRQFSNSRSEMNVSTLELGDSALYLCASSLAPEGLLGYTFGSGTRLTVV.

The V and J genes are TRBV19 and TRBJ2-5; D is undetermined. V gave up 3 bases and J gave up 2 bases, with 7 bases separating them. This CDR3 has 13 amino acids. Per germline, CDR1 LNHDA and CDR2 SQIVND (reference sequence). This chain's CDR3 is CASSISVQETQYF. The CDR3 DNA reads as TGTGCCAGTAGTATCTCCGTTCAAGAGACCCAGTACTTC.

This clone was counted a single time. This chain uses TRBV5-1 with TRBJ2-5; D is unresolved. Germline-derived CDR1 and CDR2 are SGHRS and YFSETQ. This CDR3 region has 11 residues. Trimming removed 0 bases from V and 4 bases from J, with 1 base in between. This CDR3 is CASSLVETQYF. The CDR3 DNA follows: TGCGCCAGCAGCTTGGTAGAGACCCAGTACTTC.

The V call is TRBV27, the J call TRBJ1-4; the D gene is possibly TRBD1 (5 bases). The CDR3 loop spans 15 amino acids. Trimming took 6 bases from V and 3 from J, leaving 14 bases between them. CDR1 is MNHEY and CDR2 is SMNVEV in the germline V gene (reference sequence). The CDR3 nucleotides read TGTGCCAGCAGCCCTCGGGACGCGGCTAATGAAAAACTGTTTTTT. This translates into CASSPRDAANEKLFF. The full variable domain, completed using reference TRBV27 and TRBJ1-4, is EAQVTQNPRYLITVTGKKLTVTCSQNMNHEYMSWYRQDPGLGLRQIYYSMNVEVTDKGDVPEGYKVSRKEKRNFPLILESPSPNQTSLYFCASSPRDAANEKLFFGSGTQLSVL.

The rearrangement links TRBV4-2 to TRBJ1-2; TRBD1 might be the D (6 bases). The CDR3 has 17 residues. The germline V gene has CDR1 LGHNA and CDR2 YNFKEQ. V was shortened by 5 bases and J by 2 bases, with 21 bases between the two germline ends. The DNA for the CDR3 is TGTGCCAGCAGCTTGTTCGGGGCCACAGGGAGAAACTATGGCTACACCTTC. Amino acids: CASSLFGATGRNYGYTF.

The chain is built from TRBV6-4 and TRBJ2-2; 7 bases agree with TRBD1. The CDR3 totals 14 residues. From germline, CDR1 is MRHNA and CDR2 SNTAGT. J was trimmed by 3 bases and V by 4 bases; bases with no gene match: 2. The CDR3 DNA is TGTGCCAGCAGTGCAACAGGGGACACCGGGGAGCTGTTTTTT. This gives the protein CASSATGDTGELFF.

V is TRBV11-2 and J is TRBJ2-1, with TRBD2 matching over 13 bases. The germline V gene has CDR1 SGHAT and CDR2 FQNNGV. The CDR3 covers 16 residues. Trimming at V came to 4 bases and at J to 4 bases, leaving 4 bases not matched to a gene. The CDR3 nucleotides are TGTGCCAGCAGCTGGACTAGCGGGGGCCCATACAATGAGCAGTTCTTC. Its protein is CASSWTSGGPYNEQFF.

CDR3 in amino acids: CASSEGAGTGLYEQYF. The DNA for the CDR3 is TGCGCCAGCAGTGAGGGAGCCGGGACAGGGCTCTACGAGCAGTACTTC. The gene calls are TRBV10-2 and TRBJ2-7; TRBD1 agrees at 9 bases. The germline V gene encodes CDR1 WSHSY and CDR2 SAAADI. This CDR3 spans 16 amino acids. Unmatched junction bases numbered 8, after V lost 2 bases and J lost 3 bases.